This TCR beta chain emerged from a study of T cells in Graves' hyperthyroidism and ophthalmopathy. For the study at large: Any treatment followed the collection of peripheral blood at initial diagnosis.

There were TCR beta CDR3 regions amplified from RNA transcripts. A set of HTBI primers served as the primers for a first-round RT-PCR of the TCR CDR3. TCRdb used MiXCR to reprocess the multiplex PCR reads, holding one entry per CDR3 protein. Seen here are hundreds of thousands of distinct CDR3 sequences, around 19% observed once, and the top ten hold 15% to 20%. Note on this clonotype: Its cognate antigen is unknown.

Study results and limitations: The model forecast ophthalmopathy, anticipating it by a median roughly 6.5 months before onset.

This clonotype was obtained from a woman aged 45-60 years with Graves' hyperthyroidism that later progressed to Graves' ophthalmopathy. Input material: blood.

The CDR3 region has the DNA TGCGCCAGCAGCGGAGGGTATCTGGAGACCCAGTACTTC. This translates into CASSGGYLETQYF. The rearrangement uses TRBV5-1 and TRBJ2-5; a possible D gene is TRBD2 (6 bases). With 4 bases removed from V and 5 bases from J, the gap between germline ends came to 12 bases. The CDR3 has 13 amino acids. Germline loops: CDR1 SGHRS, CDR2 YFSETQ.